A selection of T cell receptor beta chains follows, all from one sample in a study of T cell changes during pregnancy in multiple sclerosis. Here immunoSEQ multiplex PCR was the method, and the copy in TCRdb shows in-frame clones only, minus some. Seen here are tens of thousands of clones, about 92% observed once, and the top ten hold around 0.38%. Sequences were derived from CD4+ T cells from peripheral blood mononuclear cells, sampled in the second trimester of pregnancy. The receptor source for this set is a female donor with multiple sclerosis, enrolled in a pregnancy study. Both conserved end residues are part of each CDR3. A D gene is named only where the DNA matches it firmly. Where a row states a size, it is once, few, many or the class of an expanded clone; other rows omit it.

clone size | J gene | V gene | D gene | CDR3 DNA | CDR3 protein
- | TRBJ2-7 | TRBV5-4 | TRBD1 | TGTGCCAGCAGCTTGGGACAGGGCCGCCACGAGCAGTACTTC | CASSLGQGRHEQYF
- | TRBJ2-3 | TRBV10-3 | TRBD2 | TGTGCCATCAGTGGGACTAGCGGGCACACAGATACGCAGTATTTT | CAISGTSGHTDTQYF
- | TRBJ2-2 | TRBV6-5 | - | TGTGCCAGCCCTGAAGAGTGTAACACCGGGGAGCTGTTTTTT | CASPEECNTGELFF
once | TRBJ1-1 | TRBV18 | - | TGTGCCAGCTCACCACTGCCACGGGGGAACACTGAAGCTTTCTTT | CASSPLPRGNTEAFF
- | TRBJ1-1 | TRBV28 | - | TGTGCCAGCAGCCCTCCGGTGACTGAAGCTTTCTTT | CASSPPVTEAFF
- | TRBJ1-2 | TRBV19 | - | TGTGCCAGTAGTATAGGGCAAAGGGGCGGCTACACCTTC | CASSIGQRGGYTF
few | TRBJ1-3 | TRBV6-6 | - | TGTGCCAGCAGGTCTTCCGGAAACACCATATATTTT | CASRSSGNTIYF
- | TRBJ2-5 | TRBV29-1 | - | TGCAGCGTTGGAGGAGAGACCCAGTACTTC | CSVGGETQYF
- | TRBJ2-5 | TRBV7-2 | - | TGTGCCAGCAGCTTAGCGGGAGGAGGAGAGACCCAGTACTTC | CASSLAGGGETQYF
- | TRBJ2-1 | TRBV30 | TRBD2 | TGTGCCTGGAGTGCCGGGACTATTAGACCTGAGCAGTTCTTC | CAWSAGTIRPEQFF
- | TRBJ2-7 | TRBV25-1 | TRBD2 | TGTGCCAGCAGTGGAGAACTAGCGGGGCTCTCCTACGAGCAGTACTTC | CASSGELAGLSYEQYF
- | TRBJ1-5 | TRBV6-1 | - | TGTGCCAGCAGGGACGGAGGCCAGCCCCAGCATTTT | CASRDGGQPQHF
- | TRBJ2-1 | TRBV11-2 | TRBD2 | TGTGCCAGCAGCCCGCGGGAAATACTAGCGGGAGGGCCGCATGAGCAGTTCTTC | CASSPREILAGGPHEQFF
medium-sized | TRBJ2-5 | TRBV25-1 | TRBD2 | TGTGCCAGCAGTGAACAAGAAGCGGGAACGCAAGAGACCCAGTACTTC | CASSEQEAGTQETQYF
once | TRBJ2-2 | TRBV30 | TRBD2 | TGTGCCTGGAGTTTCGTTGTCGCAGCGGGAGTAACCGGGGAGCTGTTTTTT | CAWSFVVAAGVTGELFF
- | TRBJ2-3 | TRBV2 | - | TGTGCCAGCATACCGACAGCTAGCACAGATACGCAGTATTTT | CASIPTASTDTQYF
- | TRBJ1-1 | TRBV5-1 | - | TGCGCCAGCAGCCCGAATTCCAGGGTTGGTGAAGCTTTCTTT | CASSPNSRVGEAFF
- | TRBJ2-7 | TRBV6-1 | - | TGTGCCAGCAGTGAGTTGGAGGGGCCCTACGAGCAGTACTTC | CASSELEGPYEQYF
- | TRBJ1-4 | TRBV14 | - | TGTGCCAGCAGCCGGGGCACTAATGAAAAACTGTTTTTT | CASSRGTNEKLFF
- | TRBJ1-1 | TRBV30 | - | TGTGCCTGGACCTGGGGGCAGCGGAACACTGAAGCTTTCTTT | CAWTWGQRNTEAFF
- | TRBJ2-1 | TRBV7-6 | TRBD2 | TGTGCCAGCAGCTTTAGCGGGTCAAGCTCCTACAATGAGCAGTTCTTC | CASSFSGSSSYNEQFF
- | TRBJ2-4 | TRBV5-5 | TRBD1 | TGTGCCAGCAGCTTGAGACAGGGGAGCATTCAGTACTTC | CASSLRQGSIQYF
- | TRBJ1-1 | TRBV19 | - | TGTGCCAGTAGTATCTATTGGGGAGCCGAAACTGAAGCTTTCTTT | CASSIYWGAETEAFF
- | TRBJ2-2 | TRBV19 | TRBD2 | TGTGCCAGTATGGACCGAAATGGGTTCGGGGGGTCCACCGGGGAGCTGTTTTTT | CASMDRNGFGGSTGELFF
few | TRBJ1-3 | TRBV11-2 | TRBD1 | TGTGCCAGCAGCTACCGACGGACAGGGCTAGGTAACACCATATATTTT | CASSYRRTGLGNTIYF
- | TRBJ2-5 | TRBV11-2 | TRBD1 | TGTGCCAGCCGGGACAGGGGTAGTGAGACCCAGTACTTC | CASRDRGSETQYF
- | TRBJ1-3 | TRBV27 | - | TGTGCCAGCAGTTTTACCTCGAGGTCTGGAAACACCATATATTTT | CASSFTSRSGNTIYF
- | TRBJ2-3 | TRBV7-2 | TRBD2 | TGTGCCAGCAGCTCGGGACTAGCGGGAGGGAGGGGGACAGATACGCAGTATTTT | CASSSGLAGGRGTDTQYF
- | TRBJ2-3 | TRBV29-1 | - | TGCAGCGCTAAAACCCAAGCCGCAGATACGCAGTATTTT | CSAKTQAADTQYF
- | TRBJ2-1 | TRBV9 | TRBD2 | TGTGCCAGCAGCTCTAGTGGCTGGGGGACTAGCGGGCAAAGCTCCTACAATGAGCAGTTCTTC | CASSSSGWGTSGQSSYNEQFF